This T cell receptor (beta chain) appears in the sequencing data of a study of blood T cell repertoires in COVID-19. Across the whole study: From the United States, Italy and Spain came samples of acute and convalescent COVID-19. The analysed material was cDNA or gDNA that came from T cells, B-cell-depleted T cells, or PBMCs.

In the authors' methods: Amplification from reference gene primers served as the basis for estimated nucleated cell counts. TCRdb's copy holds only in-frame clones and misses some; the assay was immunoSEQ multiplex PCR. V and J calls and clone size follow that table, whereas D and trimming were derived from the DNA. The sample contains 250,000 or so clones, about four fifths of which appear only once. Germline V CDR1 and CDR2: KGHSH, LQKENI. V lost 2 bases and J 10 bases, leaving 9 bases between the germline ends. There are 13 residues in the CDR3. This clone was observed once. The rearrangement joins TRBV18 to TRBJ1-6; D perhaps matches TRBD1 (6 bases). The sequencing sample was made of peripheral blood. The receptor was isolated from an elderly man with acute or convalescent COVID-19. CDR3 DNA: TGTGCCAGCTCACCAGGCAGGGGATCACCCCTCCACTTT. This encodes CASSPGRGSPLHF.